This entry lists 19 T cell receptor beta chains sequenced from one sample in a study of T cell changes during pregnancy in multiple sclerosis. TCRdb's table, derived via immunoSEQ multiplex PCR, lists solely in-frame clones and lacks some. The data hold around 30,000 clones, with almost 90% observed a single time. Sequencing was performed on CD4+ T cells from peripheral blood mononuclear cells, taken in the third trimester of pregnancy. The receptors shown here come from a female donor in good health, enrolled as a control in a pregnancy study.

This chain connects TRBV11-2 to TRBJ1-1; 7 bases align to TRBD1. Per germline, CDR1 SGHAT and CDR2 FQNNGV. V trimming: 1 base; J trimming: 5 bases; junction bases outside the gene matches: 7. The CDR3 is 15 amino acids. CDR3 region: CASSLVPGGKTEAFF. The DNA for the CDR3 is TGTGCCAGCAGCTTAGTTCCAGGGGGAAAAACTGAAGCTTTCTTT.

The CDR3 protein is CAISPGLAPSGELFF. CDR3 DNA sequence: TGTGCCATCAGCCCGGGACTAGCGCCTTCAGGGGAGCTGTTTTTT. V and J are TRBV10-3 and TRBJ2-2, with TRBD2 matching 10 bases. The V and J ends lost 6 bases and 8 bases, in that order; junction bases with no gene match: 9. CDR3 length: 15 residues. The germline CDR1 and CDR2 sequences are ENHRY and SYGVKD.

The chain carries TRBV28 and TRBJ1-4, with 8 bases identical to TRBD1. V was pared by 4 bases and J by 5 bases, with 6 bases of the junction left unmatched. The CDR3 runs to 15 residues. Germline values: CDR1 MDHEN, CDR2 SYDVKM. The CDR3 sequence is CASSSTGGANEKLFF. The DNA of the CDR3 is TGTGCCAGCAGTTCCACAGGGGGAGCAAATGAAAAACTGTTTTTT.

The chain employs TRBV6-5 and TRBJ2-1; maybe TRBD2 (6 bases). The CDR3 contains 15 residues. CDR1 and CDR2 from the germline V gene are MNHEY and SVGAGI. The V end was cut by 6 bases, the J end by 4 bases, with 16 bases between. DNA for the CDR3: TGTGCCAGCAGCCCTTGGGGGGAGGCTTACAATGAGCAGTTCTTC. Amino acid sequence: CASSPWGEAYNEQFF.

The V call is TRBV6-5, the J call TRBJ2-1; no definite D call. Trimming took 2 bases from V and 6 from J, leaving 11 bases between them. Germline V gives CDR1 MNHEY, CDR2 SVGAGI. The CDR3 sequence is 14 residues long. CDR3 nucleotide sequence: TGTGCCAGCAGTTACCTCCAACTAAGCAATGAGCAGTTCTTC. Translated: CASSYLQLSNEQFF.

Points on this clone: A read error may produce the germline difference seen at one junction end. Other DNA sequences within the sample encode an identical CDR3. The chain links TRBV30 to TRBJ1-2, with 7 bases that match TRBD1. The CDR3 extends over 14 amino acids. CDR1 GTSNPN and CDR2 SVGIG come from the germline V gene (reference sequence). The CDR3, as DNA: TGTGCCTGGATGCCGAAGGGGGCTGGCTATGGTTACACCTTC. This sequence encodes CAWMPKGAGYGYTF.

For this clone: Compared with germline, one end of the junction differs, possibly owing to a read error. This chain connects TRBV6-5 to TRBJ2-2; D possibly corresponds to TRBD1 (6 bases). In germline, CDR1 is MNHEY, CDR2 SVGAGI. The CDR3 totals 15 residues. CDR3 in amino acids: CANSFRTANTGELFF. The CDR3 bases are TGTGCCAACAGTTTCCGGACAGCGAACACCGGGGAGCTGTTTTTT.

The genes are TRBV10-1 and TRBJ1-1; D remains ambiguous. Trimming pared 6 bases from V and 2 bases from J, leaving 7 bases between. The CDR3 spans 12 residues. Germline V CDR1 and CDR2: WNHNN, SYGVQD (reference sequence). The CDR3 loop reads CASSGGNTEAFF. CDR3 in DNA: TGCGCCAGCAGCGGAGGTAACACTGAAGCTTTCTTT.

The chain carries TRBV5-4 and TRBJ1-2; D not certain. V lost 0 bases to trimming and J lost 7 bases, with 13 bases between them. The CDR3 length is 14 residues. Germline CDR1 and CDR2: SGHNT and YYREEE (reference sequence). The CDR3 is CASSLASGLRGYTF. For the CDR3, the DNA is TGTGCCAGCAGCTTGGCCTCGGGTCTCCGTGGCTACACCTTC.

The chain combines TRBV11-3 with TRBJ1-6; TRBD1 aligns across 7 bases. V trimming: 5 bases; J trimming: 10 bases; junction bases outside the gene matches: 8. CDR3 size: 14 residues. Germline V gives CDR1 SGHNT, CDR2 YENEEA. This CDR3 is CASSPRQGGSPLHF. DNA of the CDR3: TGTGCCAGCAGCCCCCGACAGGGCGGCTCACCCCTCCACTTT. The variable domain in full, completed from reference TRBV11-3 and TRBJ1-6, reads EAGVVQSPRYKIIEKKQPVAFWCNPISGHNTLYWYLQNLGQGPELLIRYENEEAVDDSQLPKDRFSAERLKGVDSTLKIQPAELGDSAVYLCASSPRQGGSPLHFGNGTRLTVT.

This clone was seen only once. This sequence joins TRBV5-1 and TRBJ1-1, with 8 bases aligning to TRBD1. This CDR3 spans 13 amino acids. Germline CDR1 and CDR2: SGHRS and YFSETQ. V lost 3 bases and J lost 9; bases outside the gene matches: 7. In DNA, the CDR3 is TGCGCCAGCAGCTCAACGCAGGGGGCGAAAGCTTTCTTT. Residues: CASSSTQGAKAFF.

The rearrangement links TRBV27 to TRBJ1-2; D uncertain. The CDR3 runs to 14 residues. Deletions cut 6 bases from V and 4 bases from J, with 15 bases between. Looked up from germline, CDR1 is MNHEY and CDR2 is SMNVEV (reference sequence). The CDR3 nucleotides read TGTGCCAGCAGGGAAGAAGGGAGGAGCTATGGCTACACCTTC. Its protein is CASREEGRSYGYTF.

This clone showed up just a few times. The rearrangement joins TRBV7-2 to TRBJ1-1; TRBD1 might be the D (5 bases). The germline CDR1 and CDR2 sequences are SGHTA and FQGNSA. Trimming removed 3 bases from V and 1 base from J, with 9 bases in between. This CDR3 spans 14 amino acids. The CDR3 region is CASSLGRENTEAFF. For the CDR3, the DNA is TGTGCCAGCAGCTTGGGCAGGGAGAACACTGAAGCTTTCTTT. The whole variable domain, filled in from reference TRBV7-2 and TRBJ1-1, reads GAGVSQSPSNKVTEKGKDVELRCDPISGHTALYWYRQSLGQGLEFLIYFQGNSAPDKSGLPSDRFSAERTGGSVSTLTIQRTQQEDSAVYLCASSLGRENTEAFFGQGTRLTVV.

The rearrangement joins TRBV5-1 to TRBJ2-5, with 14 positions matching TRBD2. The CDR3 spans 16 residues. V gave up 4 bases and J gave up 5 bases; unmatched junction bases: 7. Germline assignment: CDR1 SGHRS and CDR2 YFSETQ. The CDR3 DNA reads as TGCGCCAGCAGCGAGGGACTAGCGGGAGACGAGGAGACCCAGTACTTC. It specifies CASSEGLAGDEETQYF.

CDR3 DNA sequence: TGTGCCTGGAGTGTAGGCCCGGGTGTGGGGGAGCTGTTTTTT. Amino acid sequence: CAWSVGPGVGELFF. V and J are TRBV30 and TRBJ2-2; D gene unclear. Trimming removed 0 bases at V and 8 bases at J, with 13 bases between. The CDR3 has 14 residues. CDR1 is GTSNPN, CDR2 SVGIG, per germline (reference sequence). Full variable domain (remainder filled in from reference TRBV30 and TRBJ2-2): SQTIHQWPATLVQPVGSPLSLECTVEGTSNPNLYWYRQAAGRGLQLLFYSVGIGQISSEVPQNLSASRPQDRQFILSSKKLLLSDSGFYLCAWSVGPGVGELFFGEGSRLTVL.

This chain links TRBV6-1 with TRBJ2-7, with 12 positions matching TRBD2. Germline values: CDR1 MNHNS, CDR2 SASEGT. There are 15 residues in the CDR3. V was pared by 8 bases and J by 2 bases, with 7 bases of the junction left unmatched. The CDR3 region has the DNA TGTGCCAGCCAGTCGGGACTAGCGGGTCCCTACGAGCAGTACTTC. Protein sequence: CASQSGLAGPYEQYF.

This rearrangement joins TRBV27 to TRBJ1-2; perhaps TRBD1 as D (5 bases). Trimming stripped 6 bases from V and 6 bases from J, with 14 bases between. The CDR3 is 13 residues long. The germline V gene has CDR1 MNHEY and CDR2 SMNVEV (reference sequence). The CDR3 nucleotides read TGTGCCAGCAGCCCGTCGGCGGGGGATGGCTACACCTTC. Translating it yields CASSPSAGDGYTF.

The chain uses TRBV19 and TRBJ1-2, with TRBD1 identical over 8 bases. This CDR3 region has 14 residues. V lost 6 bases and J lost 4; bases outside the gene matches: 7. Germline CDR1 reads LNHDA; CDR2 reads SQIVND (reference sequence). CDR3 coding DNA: TGTGCCAGTAGGCCGGGACAGGCACTCTATGGCTACACCTTC. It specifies CASRPGQALYGYTF. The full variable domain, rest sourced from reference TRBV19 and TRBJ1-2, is DGGITQSPKYLFRKEGQNVTLSCEQNLNHDAMYWYRQDPGQGLRLIYYSQIVNDFQKGDIAEGYSVSREKKESFPLTVTSAQKNPTAFYLCASRPGQALYGYTFGSGTRLTVV.

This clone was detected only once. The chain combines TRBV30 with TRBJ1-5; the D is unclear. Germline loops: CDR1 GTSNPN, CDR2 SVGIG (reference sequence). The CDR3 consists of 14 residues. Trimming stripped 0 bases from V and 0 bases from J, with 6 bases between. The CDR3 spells CAWSVKHSNQPQHF. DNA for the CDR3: TGTGCCTGGAGTGTAAAACATAGCAATCAGCCCCAGCATTTT.